The 12 T cell receptor beta chains below all came from one sample that was sequenced in a study of T cells in Graves' hyperthyroidism and ophthalmopathy. The source material, RNA transcripts, was used to amplify TCR beta CDR3 regions. Initially, a first-round RT-PCR of the TCR CDR3 employed the HTBI primer set. TCRdb independently ran MiXCR on the multiplex PCR reads; one entry per CDR3 protein. The sample has 540,000 or so distinct CDR3 sequences, under 60% seen once. Sample: peripheral blood or thyroid tissue (not recorded which). The receptor set was obtained from an adult woman with Graves' disease, either hyperthyroidism or ophthalmopathy (not recorded which).

In its sample, this clonotype was seen many times. V is TRBV2 and J is TRBJ2-7; D uncertain. CDR1 is SNHLY, CDR2 FYNNEI, per germline. This CDR3 has 12 residues. Trimming stripped 6 bases from V and 6 bases from J, with 12 bases between. DNA of the CDR3: TGTGCCAGCAGCAACCTAGGGCTCGAGCAGTACTTC. Translating it yields CASSNLGLEQYF.

Note on this clonotype: It may be a read error: a sequence one base away is much more abundant. The V and J genes are TRBV28 and TRBJ1-6; D perhaps matches TRBD1 (5 bases). The CDR3 totals 14 residues. Germline assignment: CDR1 MDHEN and CDR2 SYDVKM. The CDR3 region has the DNA TGTGCCAGCACCCTGGGACCAGTTAATTCACCCCCCCACTTT. Translation: CASTLGPVNSPPHF.

Comment on this clonotype: A much larger clone lies a single base off, so this may be a read error. The rearrangement uses TRBV6-6 and TRBJ1-2, with 8 nucleotides matching TRBD1. The CDR3 spans 12 residues. Germline CDR1 MNHNY, CDR2 SVGAGI (reference sequence). CDR3 sequence: CASRDRSFGCTF. The CDR3 DNA sequence: TGTGCCAGCCGGGACAGGAGTTTTGGCTGCACCTTC.

The chain combines TRBV10-3 with TRBJ2-7; 11 bases are shared with TRBD2. Trimming cost V 2 bases and J 7 bases; bases outside gene matches: 4. This CDR3 spans 14 amino acids. Germline CDR1 is ENHRY and CDR2 is SYGVKD. The CDR3: CAISELAGGGEQYF. The CDR3 DNA follows: TGTGCCATCAGTGAGCTAGCGGGAGGTGGGGAGCAGTACTTC.

The chain is built from TRBV7-9 and TRBJ2-7, with D perhaps TRBD2 (6 bases). V dropped 5 bases and J dropped 2 bases, with 16 bases sitting between them. This CDR3 is built from 15 residues. In germline, CDR1 is SEHNR, CDR2 FQNEAQ (reference sequence). CDR3 nucleotides: TGTGCCAGCAGCGGCGGAGGGACCCCAACCTACGAGCAGTACTTC. This translates into CASSGGGTPTYEQYF.

For this clonotype: A much larger clone is a single base away; this may be a read error. Since the CDR3 does not end with the conserved phenylalanine or tryptophan, this likely comes from a read error. The chain uses TRBV19 and TRBJ1-1; 7 nucleotides agree with TRBD1. The length of the CDR3 is 14 residues. With V trimmed by 9 bases and J by 3 bases, 10 bases remained unmatched. CDR1 and CDR2 (germline): LNHDA, SQIVND (reference sequence). The CDR3: CASREQGVDTEAFL. The CDR3 DNA sequence: TGTGCCAGCCGAGAGCAGGGGGTGGACACTGAAGCTTTCCTT.

The table lists this clonotype with many counts. The chain combines TRBV7-2 with TRBJ2-5; 7 positions match TRBD2. In germline, CDR1 is SGHTA, CDR2 FQGNSA. The J segment lost 3 bases and the V segment lost 4 bases, leaving 14 bases of the junction unmatched. This CDR3 is built from 17 residues. The CDR3 loop reads CASSYPTPFAGEETQYF. CDR3 in DNA: TGTGCCAGCAGCTACCCCACCCCCTTCGCGGGAGAAGAGACCCAGTACTTC.

The J gene is TRBJ1-1, the V gene TRBV7-9; D call uncertain. The CDR3 is made up of 14 amino acids. Trimming shortened V by 5 bases and J by 6 bases, and 16 bases separated the two germline ends. Germline CDR1 and CDR2: SEHNR and FQNEAQ (reference sequence). The CDR3 DNA reads TGTGCCAGCAGCCTTAAATCGACGAGCTCTGAAGCTTTCTTT. Protein product: CASSLKSTSSEAFF.

The V call is TRBV20-1, the J call TRBJ1-6; TRBD1 matches 9 bases. J gave up 0 bases and V 4 bases, and 4 bases lay outside the gene matches. The CDR3 runs 16 residues. Germline CDR1 DFQATT, CDR2 SNEGSKA (reference sequence). CDR3 amino acids: CSATGTGSSYNSPLHF. CDR3 coding DNA: TGCAGTGCTACCGGGACAGGGAGCTCCTATAATTCACCCCTCCACTTT.

Many counts were recorded for this clonotype. The rearrangement joins TRBV5-5 to TRBJ2-7; TRBD2 matches at 13 bases. V lost 0 bases, J lost 6 bases, and 6 bases stayed unmatched. Germline loops: CDR1 SGHKS, CDR2 YYEKEE (reference sequence). CDR3 length: 16 amino acids. The CDR3 here is CASSLAGLAGVPEQYF. As DNA, the CDR3 is TGTGCCAGCAGCTTGGCCGGACTAGCGGGAGTTCCCGAGCAGTACTTC.

The V call is TRBV20-1, the J call TRBJ2-7, with TRBD1 matching over 7 bases. The CDR3 runs 14 residues. V lost 3 bases and J lost 0; bases outside the gene matches: 5. Germline V gives CDR1 DFQATT, CDR2 SNEGSKA (reference sequence). The CDR3 is CSARQRQGSYEQYF. The CDR3 DNA reads TGCAGTGCTAGGCAACGACAGGGCTCCTACGAGCAGTACTTC.

This clonotype was detected ten times or more. The genes are TRBV20-1 and TRBJ1-1; D is uncertain. Trimming took 0 bases from V and 1 from J, leaving 12 bases between them. This CDR3 is built from 15 residues. Germline CDR1 reads DFQATT; CDR2 reads SNEGSKA (reference sequence). As DNA, the CDR3 is TGCAGTGCTAGAGATCCCACGGCGGGGAACACTGAAGCTTTCTTT. This codes for CSARDPTAGNTEAFF.